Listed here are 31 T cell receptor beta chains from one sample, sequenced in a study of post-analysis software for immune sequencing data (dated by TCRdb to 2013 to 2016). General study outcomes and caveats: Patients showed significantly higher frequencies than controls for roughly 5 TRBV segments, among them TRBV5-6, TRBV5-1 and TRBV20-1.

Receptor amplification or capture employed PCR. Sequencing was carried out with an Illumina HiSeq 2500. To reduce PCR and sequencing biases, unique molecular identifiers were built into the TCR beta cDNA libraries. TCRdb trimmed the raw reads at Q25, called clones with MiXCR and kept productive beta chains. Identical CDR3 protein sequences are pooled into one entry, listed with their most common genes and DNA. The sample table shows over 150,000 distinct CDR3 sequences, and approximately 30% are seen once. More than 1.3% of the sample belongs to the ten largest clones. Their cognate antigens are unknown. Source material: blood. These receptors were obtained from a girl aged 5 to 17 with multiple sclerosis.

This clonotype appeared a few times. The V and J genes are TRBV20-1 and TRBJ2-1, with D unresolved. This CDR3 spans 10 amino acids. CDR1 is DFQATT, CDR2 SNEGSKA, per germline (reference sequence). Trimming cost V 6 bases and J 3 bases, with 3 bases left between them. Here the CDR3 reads CSAVYNEQFF. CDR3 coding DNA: TGCAGTGCAGTCTACAATGAGCAGTTCTTC.

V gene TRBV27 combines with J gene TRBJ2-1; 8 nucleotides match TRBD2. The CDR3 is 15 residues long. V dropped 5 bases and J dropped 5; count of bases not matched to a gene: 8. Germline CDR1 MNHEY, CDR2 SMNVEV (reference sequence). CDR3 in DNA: TGTGCCAGCAGTCGGCTTGGGCGGGGGGACAATGAGCAGTTCTTC. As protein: CASSRLGRGDNEQFF.

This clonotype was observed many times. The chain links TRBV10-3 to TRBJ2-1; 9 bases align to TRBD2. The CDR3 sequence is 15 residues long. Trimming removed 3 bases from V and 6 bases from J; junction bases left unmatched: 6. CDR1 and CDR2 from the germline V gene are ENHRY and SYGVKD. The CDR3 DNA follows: TGTGCCATCAGTGATGTTAGCGGGAGCTGCAATGAGCAGTTCTTC. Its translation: CAISDVSGSCNEQFF.

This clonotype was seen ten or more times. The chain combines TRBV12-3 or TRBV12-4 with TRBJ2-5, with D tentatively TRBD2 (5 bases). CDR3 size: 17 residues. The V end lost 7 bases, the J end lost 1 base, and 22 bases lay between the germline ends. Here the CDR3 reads CASTLSRESWSQETQYF. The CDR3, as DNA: TGTGCCAGCACCCTCTCTCGGGAATCGTGGTCCCAAGAGACCCAGTACTTC.

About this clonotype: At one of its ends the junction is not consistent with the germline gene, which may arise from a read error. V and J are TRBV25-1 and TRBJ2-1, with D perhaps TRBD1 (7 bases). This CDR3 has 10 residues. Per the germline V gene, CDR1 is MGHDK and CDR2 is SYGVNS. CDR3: CATGGNGQFF. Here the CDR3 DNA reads TGTGCCACAGGGGGGAATGGGCAGTTCTTC. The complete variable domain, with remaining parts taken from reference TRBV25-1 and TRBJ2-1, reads EADIYQTPRYLVIGTGKKITLECSQTMGHDKMYWYQQDPGMELHLIHYSYGVNSTEKGDLSSESTVSRIRTEHFPLTLESARPSHTSQYLCATGGNGQFFGPGTRLTVL.

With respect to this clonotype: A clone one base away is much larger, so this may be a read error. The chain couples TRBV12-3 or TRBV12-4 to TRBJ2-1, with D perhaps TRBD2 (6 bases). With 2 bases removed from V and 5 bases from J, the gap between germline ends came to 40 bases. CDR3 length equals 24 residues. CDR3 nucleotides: TGTGCCAGCAGTTTAATGATACGGGGACTCCCCAAGGGTCGACCATATGATTCCCACAATGAGCAGTTCTTC. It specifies CASSLMIRGLPKGRPYDSHNEQFF.

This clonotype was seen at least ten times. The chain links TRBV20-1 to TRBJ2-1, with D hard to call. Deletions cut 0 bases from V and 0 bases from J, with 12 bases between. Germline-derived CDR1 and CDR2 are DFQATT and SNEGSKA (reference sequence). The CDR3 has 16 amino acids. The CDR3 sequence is CSAREMEALSYNEQFF. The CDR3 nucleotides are TGCAGTGCTAGAGAGATGGAAGCCCTCTCCTACAATGAGCAGTTCTTC.

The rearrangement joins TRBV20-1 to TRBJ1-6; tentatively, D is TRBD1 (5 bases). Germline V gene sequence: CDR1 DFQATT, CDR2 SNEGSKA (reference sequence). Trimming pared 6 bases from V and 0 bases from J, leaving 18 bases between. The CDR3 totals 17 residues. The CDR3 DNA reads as TGCAGTGCCCCGGGGGTGGAAGGGTCCTCCTATAATTCACCCCTCCACTTT. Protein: CSAPGVEGSSYNSPLHF.

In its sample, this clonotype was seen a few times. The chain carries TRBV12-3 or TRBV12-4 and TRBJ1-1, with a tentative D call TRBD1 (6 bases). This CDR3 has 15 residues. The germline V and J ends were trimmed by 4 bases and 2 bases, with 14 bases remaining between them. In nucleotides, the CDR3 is TGTGCCAGCAGTTCTTTGGGACATAAAAACACTGAAGCTTTCTTT. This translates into CASSSLGHKNTEAFF.

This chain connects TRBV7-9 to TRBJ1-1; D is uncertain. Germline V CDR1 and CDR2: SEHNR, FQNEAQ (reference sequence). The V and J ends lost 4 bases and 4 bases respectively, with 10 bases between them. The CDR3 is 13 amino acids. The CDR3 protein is CASSSHKITEAFF. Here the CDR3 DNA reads TGTGCCAGCAGCTCCCATAAGATCACTGAAGCTTTCTTT.

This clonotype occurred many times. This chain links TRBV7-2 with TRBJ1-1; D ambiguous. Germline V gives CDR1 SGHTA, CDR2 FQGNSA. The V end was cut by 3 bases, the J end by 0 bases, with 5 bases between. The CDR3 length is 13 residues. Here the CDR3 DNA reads TGTGCCAGCAGCTTTAGGGTGAACACTGAAGCTTTCTTT. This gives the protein CASSFRVNTEAFF.

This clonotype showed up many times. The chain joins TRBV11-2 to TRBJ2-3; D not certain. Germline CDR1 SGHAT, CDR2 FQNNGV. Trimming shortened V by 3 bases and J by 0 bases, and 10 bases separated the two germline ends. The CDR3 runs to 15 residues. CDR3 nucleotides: TGTGCCAGCAGCTTCGTCATCGCTAGCACAGATACGCAGTATTTT. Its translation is CASSFVIASTDTQYF.

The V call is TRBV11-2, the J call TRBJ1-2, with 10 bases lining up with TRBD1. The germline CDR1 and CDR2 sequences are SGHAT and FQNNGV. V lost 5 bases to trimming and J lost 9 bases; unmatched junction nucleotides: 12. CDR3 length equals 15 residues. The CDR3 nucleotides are TGTGCCAGCAGCCAACCGGGACAGGGGAGAAGTAGCTACACCTTC. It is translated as CASSQPGQGRSSYTF.

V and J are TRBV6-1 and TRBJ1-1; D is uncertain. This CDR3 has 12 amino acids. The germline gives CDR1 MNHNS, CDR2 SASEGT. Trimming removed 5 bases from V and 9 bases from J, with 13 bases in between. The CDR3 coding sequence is TGTGCCAGCAGTCCTTTCTCTCAGAAAGCTTTCTTT. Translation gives CASSPFSQKAFF.

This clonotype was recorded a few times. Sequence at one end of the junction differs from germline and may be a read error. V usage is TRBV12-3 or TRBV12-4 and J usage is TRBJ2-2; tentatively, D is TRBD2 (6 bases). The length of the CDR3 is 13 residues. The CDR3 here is CVSSFGGPGELFF. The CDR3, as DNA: TGTGTCAGCAGTTTCGGGGGTCCCGGGGAGCTGTTTTTT.

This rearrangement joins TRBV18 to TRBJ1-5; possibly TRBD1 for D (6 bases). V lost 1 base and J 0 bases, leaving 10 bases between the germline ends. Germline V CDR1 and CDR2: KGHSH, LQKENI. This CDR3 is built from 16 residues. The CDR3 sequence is CASSPQGGPSNQPQHF. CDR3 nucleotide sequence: TGTGCCAGCTCACCACAGGGGGGCCCTAGCAATCAGCCCCAGCATTTT. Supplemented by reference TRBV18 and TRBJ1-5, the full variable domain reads NAGVMQNPRHLVRRRGQEARLRCSPMKGHSHVYWYRQLPEEGLKFMVYLQKENIIDESGMPKERFSAEFPKEGPSILRIQQVVRGDSAAYFCASSPQGGPSNQPQHFGDGTRLSIL.

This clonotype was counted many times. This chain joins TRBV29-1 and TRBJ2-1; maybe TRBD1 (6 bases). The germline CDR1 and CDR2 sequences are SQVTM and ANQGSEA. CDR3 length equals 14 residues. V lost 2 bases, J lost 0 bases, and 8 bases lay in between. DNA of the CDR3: TGCAGCGTTGAAAAGGACAGCTCCTACAATGAGCAGTTCTTC. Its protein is CSVEKDSSYNEQFF.

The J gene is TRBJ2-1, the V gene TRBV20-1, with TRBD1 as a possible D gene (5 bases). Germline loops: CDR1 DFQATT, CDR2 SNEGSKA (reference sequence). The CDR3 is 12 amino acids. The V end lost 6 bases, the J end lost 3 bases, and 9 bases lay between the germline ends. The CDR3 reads CSAPDNYNEQFF. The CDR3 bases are TGCAGTGCGCCGGACAACTACAATGAGCAGTTCTTC.

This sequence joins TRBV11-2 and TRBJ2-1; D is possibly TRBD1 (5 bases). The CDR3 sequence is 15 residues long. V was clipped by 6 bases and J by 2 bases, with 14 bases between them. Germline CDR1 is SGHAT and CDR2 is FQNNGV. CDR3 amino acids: CASRESGRAYNEQFF. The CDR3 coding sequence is TGTGCCAGCAGGGAATCAGGCAGGGCCTACAATGAGCAGTTCTTC. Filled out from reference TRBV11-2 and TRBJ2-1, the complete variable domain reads EAGVAQSPRYKIIEKRQSVAFWCNPISGHATLYWYQQILGQGPKLLIQFQNNGVVDDSQLPKDRFSAERLKGVDSTLKIQPAKLEDSAVYLCASRESGRAYNEQFFGPGTRLTVL.

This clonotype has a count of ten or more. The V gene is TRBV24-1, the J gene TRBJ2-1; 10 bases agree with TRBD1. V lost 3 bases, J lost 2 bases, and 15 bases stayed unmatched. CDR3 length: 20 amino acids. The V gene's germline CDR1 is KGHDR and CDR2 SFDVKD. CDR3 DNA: TGTGCCACCAGTGATCCCCCGGGACAGGGGCTACTGAGTGCCTACAATGAGCAGTTCTTC. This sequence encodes CATSDPPGQGLLSAYNEQFF.

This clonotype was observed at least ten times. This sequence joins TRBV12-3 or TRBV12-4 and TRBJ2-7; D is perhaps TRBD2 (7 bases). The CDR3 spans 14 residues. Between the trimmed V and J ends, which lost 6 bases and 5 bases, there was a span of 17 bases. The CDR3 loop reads CASRPGGALNEQYF. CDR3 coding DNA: TGTGCCAGCAGGCCTGGGGGGGCGCTTAACGAGCAGTACTTC.

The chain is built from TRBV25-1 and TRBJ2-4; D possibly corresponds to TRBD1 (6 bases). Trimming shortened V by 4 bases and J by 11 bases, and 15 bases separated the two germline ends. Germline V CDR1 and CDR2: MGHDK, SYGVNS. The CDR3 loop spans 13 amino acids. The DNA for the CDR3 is TGTGCCAGCAGTGCATCAGAAGGGACATTTCAGTACTTC. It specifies CASSASEGTFQYF.

The CDR3 nucleotides are TGTGCCATCAGTGGTGGGGACGGGCAGCCCCAGCATTTT. Translated, it gives CAISGGDGQPQHF. The chain is built from TRBV10-3 and TRBJ1-5; a possible D gene is TRBD1 (5 bases). The CDR3 extends over 13 amino acids. V was shortened by 4 bases and J by 7 bases, with 11 bases between the two germline ends. Germline V gene sequence: CDR1 ENHRY, CDR2 SYGVKD.

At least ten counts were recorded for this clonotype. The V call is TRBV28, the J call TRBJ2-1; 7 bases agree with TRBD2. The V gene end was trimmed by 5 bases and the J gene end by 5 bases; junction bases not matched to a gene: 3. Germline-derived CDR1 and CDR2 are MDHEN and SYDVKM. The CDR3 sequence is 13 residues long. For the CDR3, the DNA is TGTGCCAGCAGTCGGGAGGCCAACAATGAGCAGTTCTTC. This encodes CASSREANNEQFF.

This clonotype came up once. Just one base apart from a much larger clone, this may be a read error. The CDR3 DNA reads TGTGCCAGCAGCTTAGGAGTCGTGGACCGGGGTACTGGGGCCAACGTCCTGACTTTC. It specifies CASSLGVVDRGTGANVLTF. The chain is built from TRBV11-2 and TRBJ2-6; possible D gene TRBD2, 5 bases. Germline CDR1 is SGHAT and CDR2 is FQNNGV. The CDR3 is 19 amino acids. Trimming left V 1 base short and J 2 bases short, with 18 bases between.

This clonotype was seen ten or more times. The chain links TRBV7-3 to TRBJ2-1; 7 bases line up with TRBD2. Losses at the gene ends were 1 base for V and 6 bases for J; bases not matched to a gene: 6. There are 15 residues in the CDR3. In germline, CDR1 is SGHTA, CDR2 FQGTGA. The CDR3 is CASSLIAGSANEQFF. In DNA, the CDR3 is TGTGCCAGCAGCTTAATAGCGGGCTCAGCCAATGAGCAGTTCTTC.

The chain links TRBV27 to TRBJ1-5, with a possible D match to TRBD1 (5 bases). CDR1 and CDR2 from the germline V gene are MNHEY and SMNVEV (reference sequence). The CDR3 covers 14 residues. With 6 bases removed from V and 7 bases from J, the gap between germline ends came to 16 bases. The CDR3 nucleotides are TGTGCCAGCAGGGCGAGGACACTCGGCCAGCCCCAGCATTTT. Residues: CASRARTLGQPQHF.

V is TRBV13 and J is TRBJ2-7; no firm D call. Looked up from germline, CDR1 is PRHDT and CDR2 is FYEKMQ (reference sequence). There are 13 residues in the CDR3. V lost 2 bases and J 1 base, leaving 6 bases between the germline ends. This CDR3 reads CASSLQQSYEQYF. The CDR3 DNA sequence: TGTGCCAGCAGCTTACAGCAGTCCTACGAGCAGTACTTC.

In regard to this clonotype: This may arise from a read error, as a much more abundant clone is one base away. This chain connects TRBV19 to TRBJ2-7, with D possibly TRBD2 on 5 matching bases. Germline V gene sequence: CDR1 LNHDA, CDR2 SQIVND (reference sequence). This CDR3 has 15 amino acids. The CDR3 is CTTSERFYFSYEQYF. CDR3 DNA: TGTACCACCAGTGAGCGGTTCTACTTTTCCTACGAGCAGTACTTC.

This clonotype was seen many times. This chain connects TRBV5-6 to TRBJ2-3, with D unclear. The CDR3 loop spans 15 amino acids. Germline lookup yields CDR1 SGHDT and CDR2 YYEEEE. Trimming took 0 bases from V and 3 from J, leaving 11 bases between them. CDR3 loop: CASSLGAPTTDTQYF. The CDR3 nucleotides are TGTGCCAGCAGCTTGGGTGCCCCGACTACAGATACGCAGTATTTT.

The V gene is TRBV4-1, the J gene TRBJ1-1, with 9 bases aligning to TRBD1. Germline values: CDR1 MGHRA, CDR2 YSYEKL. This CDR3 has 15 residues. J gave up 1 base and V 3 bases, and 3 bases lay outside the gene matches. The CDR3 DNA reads TGCGCCAGCAGCCATGTGACAGGGGGGAACACTGAAGCTTTCTTT. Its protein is CASSHVTGGNTEAFF.